This T cell receptor (beta chain) was retrieved from a study of blood T cells in healthy people across ages. Then a second PCR, running roughly 7 to 12 cycles, was carried out with a sample-barcoded 5' primer and a J-beta primer mix. MiXCR, applied by TCRdb to the 5' RACE reads, yields one record per CDR3 protein. The sample contains around 1.5 million distinct CDR3 sequences, 34% of which appear only once. For every donor, a draw yielded about 10 milliliters of peripheral blood. The CDR3 length is 14 residues. CDR1 is MNHEY and CDR2 is SVGEGT in the germline V gene. This clonotype turned up a few times.

The source of this sequence is a woman aged 30 to 39 in good health. The chain carries TRBV6-2 or TRBV6-3 and TRBJ2-5; 8 bases match TRBD1. The J call may be mistaken, given a closer DNA end match to TRBJ2-7. Sequencing input: blood. CDR3 residues: CASSRRRQGYEQYF. The CDR3 nucleotides read TGTGCCAGCAGTCGGCGACGACAGGGGTACGAGCAGTACTTC.